These T cell receptor beta chains were read from a single sample in a study of T cell repertoires in cytomegalovirus infection. TCRdb reprocessed the reads via MiXCR and lists one record per CDR3 protein. Of 310,000 or so distinct CDR3 sequences listed, 25% were seen once; the top ten hold approximately 15%. The specimen sequenced was PBMCs. Receptor source: a human donor in good health (CMV status not recorded). Some clones in this sample may be carry-over from other donors' samples. The conserved cysteine and the conserved F or W are not part of the CDR3 here.

v_call: TRBV7-2; j_call: TRBJ2-7; cdr3_aa: ASNYRAGGGEQY
v_call: TRBV2; j_call: TRBJ2-7; cdr3_aa: ASSEAGTTYEQY
v_call: TRBV2; j_call: TRBJ2-2; cdr3_aa: ASSESRANTGELF
v_call: TRBV7-2; j_call: TRBJ2-5; cdr3_aa: ASSLGFMQQETQY
v_call: TRBV7-6; j_call: TRBJ2-6; cdr3_aa: ASSSDPMPDSGANVLT
v_call: TRBV19; j_call: TRBJ1-5; cdr3_aa: ASSSAGQGTHQPQH
v_call: TRBV7-9; j_call: TRBJ1-5; cdr3_aa: ASSLGETSNQPQH
v_call: TRBV5-5; j_call: TRBJ2-3; cdr3_aa: ASSLTGPTSTDTQY
v_call: TRBV7-8; j_call: TRBJ1-4; cdr3_aa: ASSLAWQGREKLF
v_call: TRBV7-2; j_call: TRBJ2-2; cdr3_aa: ASSLLPTNTGELF
v_call: TRBV28; j_call: TRBJ2-2; cdr3_aa: ASSLRGGRGTGELF
v_call: TRBV28; j_call: TRBJ2-3; cdr3_aa: ASSGLLNTQY
v_call: TRBV10-3; j_call: TRBJ1-6; cdr3_aa: AISESTGTQGSPLH
v_call: TRBV5-1; j_call: TRBJ2-3; cdr3_aa: ASSFTLDSRIDTQY
v_call: TRBV28; j_call: TRBJ1-5; cdr3_aa: ASRKTGGNQPQH
v_call: TRBV7-2; j_call: TRBJ2-2; cdr3_aa: ASGIRGGIPGELF
v_call: TRBV10-3; j_call: TRBJ1-2; cdr3_aa: AIRQGANYGYT
v_call: TRBV7-9; j_call: TRBJ2-7; cdr3_aa: ASSFTSGFSYEQY
v_call: TRBV19; j_call: TRBJ2-7; cdr3_aa: ASRRTGKGPYEQY
v_call: TRBV19; j_call: TRBJ2-6; cdr3_aa: ASSTPLTGDGANVLT
v_call: TRBV19; j_call: TRBJ2-6; cdr3_aa: ASSIVKGGAGANVLT
v_call: TRBV7-2; j_call: TRBJ2-3; cdr3_aa: ASSFSRTDTQY
v_call: TRBV2; j_call: TRBJ2-1; cdr3_aa: ASSEGLAGVGNEQF
v_call: TRBV24-1; j_call: TRBJ2-1; cdr3_aa: ATSDLVDEQF
v_call: TRBV6-5; j_call: TRBJ2-7; cdr3_aa: ASSYTLPGVSGSNEQY
v_call: TRBV19; j_call: TRBJ2-6; cdr3_aa: ASSTDRGRGSGANVLT
v_call: TRBV28; j_call: TRBJ1-2; cdr3_aa: ASSLYQGLGGYT
v_call: TRBV20-1; j_call: TRBJ2-1; cdr3_aa: SASQGTRGYNEQF
v_call: TRBV7-9; j_call: TRBJ1-1; cdr3_aa: ASSRGEQRNTEAF
v_call: TRBV6-1; j_call: TRBJ2-7; cdr3_aa: ASQRTGGIYEQY
v_call: TRBV28; j_call: TRBJ1-2; cdr3_aa: ASSLTGSYNYGYT
v_call: TRBV28; j_call: TRBJ2-1; cdr3_aa: ATVSGNEQF